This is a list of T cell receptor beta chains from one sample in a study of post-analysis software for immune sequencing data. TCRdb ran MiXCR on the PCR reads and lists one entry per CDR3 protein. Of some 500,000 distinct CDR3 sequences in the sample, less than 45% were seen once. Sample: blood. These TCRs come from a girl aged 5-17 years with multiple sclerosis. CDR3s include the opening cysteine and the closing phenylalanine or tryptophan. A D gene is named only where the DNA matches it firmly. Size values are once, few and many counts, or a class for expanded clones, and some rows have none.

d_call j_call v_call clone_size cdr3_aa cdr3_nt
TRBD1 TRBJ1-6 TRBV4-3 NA CASRPGTDGSPLHF TGCGCCAGCAGACCCGGGACAGATGGTTCACCCCTCCACTTT
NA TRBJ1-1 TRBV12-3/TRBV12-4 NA CASLLVNTEAFF TGTGCCAGCCTGCTGGTGAACACTGAAGCTTTCTTT
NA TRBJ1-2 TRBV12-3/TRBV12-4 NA CASSLRGGIPYGYTF TGTGCCAGCAGTTTAAGAGGGGGAATACCGTATGGCTACACCTTC
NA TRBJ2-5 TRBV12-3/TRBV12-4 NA CASSFPSFSPRKTQYF TGTGCCAGCAGTTTCCCCTCTTTTAGTCCTAGGAAGACCCAGTACTTC
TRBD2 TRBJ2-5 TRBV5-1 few CASSLEAGVSEETQYF TGCGCCAGCAGCTTGGAGGCGGGAGTGTCTGAGGAGACCCAGTACTTC
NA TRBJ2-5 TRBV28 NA CASTKRGGAQETQYF TGTGCCAGCACTAAGCGAGGGGGGGCCCAAGAGACCCAGTACTTC
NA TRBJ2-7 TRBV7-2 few CASSLGLGSAYEQYF TGTGCCAGCAGCTTAGGGTTGGGGTCCGCCTACGAGCAGTACTTC
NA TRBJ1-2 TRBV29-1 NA CSVEARDGYTF TGCAGCGTTGAAGCCAGGGACGGCTACACCTTC
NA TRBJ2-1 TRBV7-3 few CASSLTLRRSSYNEQFF TGTGCCAGCAGCTTAACCCTCCGACGGAGCTCCTACAATGAGCAGTTCTTC
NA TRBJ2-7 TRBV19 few CAGSIGRLESYEQYF TGTGCCGGTAGTATAGGGCGTCTAGAGTCCTACGAGCAGTACTTC
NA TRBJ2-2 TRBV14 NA CASSQDWNTGELFF TGTGCCAGCAGCCAAGATTGGAACACCGGGGAGCTGTTTTTT